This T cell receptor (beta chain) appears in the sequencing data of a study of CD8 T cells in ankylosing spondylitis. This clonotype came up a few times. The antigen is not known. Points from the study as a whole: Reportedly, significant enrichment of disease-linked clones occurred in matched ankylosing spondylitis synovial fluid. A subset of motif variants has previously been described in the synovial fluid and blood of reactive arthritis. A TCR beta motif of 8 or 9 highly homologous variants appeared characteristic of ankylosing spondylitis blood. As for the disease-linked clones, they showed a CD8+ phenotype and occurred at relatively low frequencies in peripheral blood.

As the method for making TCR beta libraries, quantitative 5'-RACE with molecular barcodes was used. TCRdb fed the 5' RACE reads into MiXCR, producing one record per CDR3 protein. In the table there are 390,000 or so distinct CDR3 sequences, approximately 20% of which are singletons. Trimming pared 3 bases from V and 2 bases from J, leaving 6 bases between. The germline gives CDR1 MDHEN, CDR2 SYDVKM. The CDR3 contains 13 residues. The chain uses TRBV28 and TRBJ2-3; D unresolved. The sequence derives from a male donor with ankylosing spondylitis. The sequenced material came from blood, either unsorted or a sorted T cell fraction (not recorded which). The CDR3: CASSFPDTDTQYF. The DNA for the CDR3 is TGTGCCAGCAGTTTCCCAGACACAGATACGCAGTATTTT.